This TCR beta chain originates from a study of cytomegalovirus exposure and HLA in healthy donors. The overall study: The same platform was used for the roughly 120 validation repertoires and the 600 to 850 first-cohort repertoires, a later analysis reported.

These donors were members of the approximately 110-subject validation cohort, a group separate from the roughly 670-subject first cohort. About this clone: Its antigen is as yet unknown.

Regarding the study as a whole: A subsequent analysis found that TCR clusters from the first cohort also tended to co-occur in the 120 or so validation repertoires, with approximately 95% of cluster scores above 0.

With V trimmed by 3 bases and J by 5 bases, 5 bases remained unmatched. The CDR3 sequence is 15 residues long. Germline assignment: CDR1 MDHEN and CDR2 SYDVKM. The data were produced by immunoSEQ multiplex PCR, yet TCRdb's version contains in-frame clones alone and is incomplete. The table records 120,000 or so clones, 75% to 90% of them present only once. J is TRBJ2-2 and V is TRBV28; 8 bases match TRBD2. The sample taken for sequencing was PBMCs. The TCR originated in a young woman in good health and CMV-seronegative. CDR3 nucleotides: TGTGCCAGCAGTTTGTCGCGGGGGGTGACCGGGGAGCTGTTTTTT. This codes for CASSLSRGVTGELFF.